Listed here are 20 T cell receptor beta chains from one sample, sequenced in a study of blood T cell repertoires in COVID-19. The method was immunoSEQ multiplex PCR; TCRdb's version includes in-frame clones alone and lacks a portion of them. In the table there are approximately 200,000 clones, roughly three quarters of which are singletons. The sequencing sample was made of peripheral blood. The receptors derive from an elderly woman with COVID-19, enrolled during active disease.

The chain is built from TRBV7-2 and TRBJ2-3, with D possibly being TRBD2 (7 bases). The ends were cut back, 2 bases at V and 3 bases at J, with 15 bases in the middle. This CDR3 has 16 residues. In germline, CDR1 is SGHTA, CDR2 FQGNSA. The CDR3 coding sequence is TGTGCCAGCAGCTTATGGGCGGGGGCCAGGACAGATACGCAGTATTTT. As protein: CASSLWAGARTDTQYF. Variable domain in full (rest from reference TRBV7-2 and TRBJ2-3): GAGVSQSPSNKVTEKGKDVELRCDPISGHTALYWYRQSLGQGLEFLIYFQGNSAPDKSGLPSDRFSAERTGGSVSTLTIQRTQQEDSAVYLCASSLWAGARTDTQYFGPGTRLTVL.

The rearrangement uses TRBV19 and TRBJ1-4; the match to TRBD1 covers 8 bases. Germline trimming cut 5 bases from V and 6 bases from J; bases unmatched to any gene: 5. Germline V CDR1 and CDR2: LNHDA, SQIVND (reference sequence). This CDR3 is 14 amino acids long. DNA for the CDR3: TGTGCCAGTAGTGGGCAGGGGGCCTATGAAAAACTGTTTTTT. This sequence encodes CASSGQGAYEKLFF.

This chain links TRBV7-8 with TRBJ1-1; possible D gene TRBD1, 6 bases. Germline V gene lookup returns CDR1 SGHVS and CDR2 FQNEAQ. The V gene lost 3 bases and the J gene lost 0 bases, with 8 bases spanning the gap. This CDR3 contains 14 residues. CDR3 coding DNA: TGTGCCAGCAGCTTCAGGGGCTTGAACACTGAAGCTTTCTTT. Translated: CASSFRGLNTEAFF.

The V and J genes are TRBV28 and TRBJ1-2; possibly TRBD1 for D (5 bases). The CDR3 runs 15 residues. Trimming removed 5 bases at V and 2 bases at J, with 15 bases between. CDR1 and CDR2 (germline): MDHEN, SYDVKM. CDR3 region: CASSGGGPVNYGYTF. Here the CDR3 DNA reads TGTGCCAGCAGTGGGGGGGGACCGGTAAACTATGGCTACACCTTC.

This rearrangement joins TRBV5-1 to TRBJ2-1, with no clear D. The CDR3 totals 14 residues. Germline loops: CDR1 SGHRS, CDR2 YFSETQ. Trimming pared 4 bases from V and 5 bases from J, leaving 13 bases between. Here the CDR3 reads CASSPARYHNEQFF. The CDR3 DNA follows: TGCGCCAGCAGCCCTGCTAGGTACCACAATGAGCAGTTCTTC.

This clone was found once. The chain is built from TRBV7-5 and TRBJ1-1. TRBV7-5 is listed as a pseudogene. The CDR3 sequence is 18 residues long. The chain's CDR3 is CVRSHFRGSRFMNTEAFF. The CDR3 DNA is TGTGTCAGAAGCCATTTCCGGGGTTCTAGGTTTATGAACACTGAAGCTTTCTTT.

The V call is TRBV6-5, the J call TRBJ2-7; maybe TRBD1 (6 bases). Trimming took 6 bases from V and 1 from J, leaving 16 bases between them. The germline CDR1 and CDR2 sequences are MNHEY and SVGAGI. The CDR3 sequence is 15 residues long. CDR3 nucleotide sequence: TGTGCCAGCAGATTAGACAGGCTACTTTCCTACGAGCAGTACTTC. Protein sequence: CASRLDRLLSYEQYF.

Here the CDR3 reads CASSERGTGVNEQYF. DNA for the CDR3: TGTGCCAGCAGTGAAAGGGGGACAGGGGTGAACGAGCAGTACTTC. The rearrangement links TRBV6-1 to TRBJ2-7; 10 bases fit TRBD1. The CDR3 sequence is 15 residues long. Germline CDR1 MNHNS, CDR2 SASEGT. V shed 2 bases and J 5 bases; nucleotides not matched to a gene: 6.

This clone was observed a single time. The chain is built from TRBV28 and TRBJ2-2; 8 bases align to TRBD1. J lost 1 base, V lost 3 bases, and 4 bases had no gene match. The CDR3 covers 16 residues. Germline CDR1 MDHEN, CDR2 SYDVKM. CDR3 sequence (DNA): TGTGCCAGCAGTTTTCTGACAGGGGTGAACACCGGGGAGCTGTTTTTT. Its translation: CASSFLTGVNTGELFF.

The chain carries TRBV5-1 and TRBJ2-5; TRBD2 matches at 12 bases. Trimming took 4 bases from V and 3 from J; bases not matched to a gene: 1. This CDR3 comprises 14 residues. CDR1 and CDR2 (germline): SGHRS, YFSETQ. The CDR3 region is CASSPSGREETQYF. The CDR3 bases are TGCGCCAGCAGCCCTAGCGGGAGGGAAGAGACCCAGTACTTC. Using reference TRBV5-1 and TRBJ2-5 for the parts outside the CDR3, the full variable domain is KAGVTQTPRYLIKTRGQQVTLSCSPISGHRSVSWYQQTPGQGLQFLFEYFSETQRNKGNFPGRFSGRQFSNSRSEMNVSTLELGDSALYLCASSPSGREETQYFGPGTRLLVL.

This clone was counted a single time. This sequence joins TRBV10-3 and TRBJ2-1, with D maybe TRBD1 (6 bases). CDR1 is ENHRY and CDR2 is SYGVKD in the germline V gene. The CDR3 consists of 13 residues. V lost 2 bases to trimming and J lost 8 bases, with 10 bases between them. CDR3 in DNA: TGTGCCATCAGTGAGGTGACAGGCCATGAGCAGTTCTTC. Protein sequence: CAISEVTGHEQFF.

The chain is built from TRBV7-9 and TRBJ2-1; 8 positions match TRBD1. CDR3 length: 16 amino acids. Germline trimming cut 1 base from V and 6 bases from J; bases unmatched to any gene: 8. Germline CDR1 and CDR2: SEHNR and FQNEAQ (reference sequence). The CDR3 spells CASSLGRTGTGNEQFF. CDR3 DNA sequence: TGTGCCAGCAGCTTAGGGCGGACAGGGACGGGCAATGAGCAGTTCTTC.

The V and J genes are TRBV5-1 and TRBJ2-7; perhaps TRBD1 as D (6 bases). CDR3 length: 14 residues. Trimming took 0 bases from V and 4 from J, leaving 11 bases between them. The germline CDR1 and CDR2 sequences are SGHRS and YFSETQ. CDR3 nucleotides: TGCGCCAGCAGCTTGGGACAGGTCCAATACGAGCAGTACTTC. It translates to CASSLGQVQYEQYF.

The chain couples TRBV11-3 to TRBJ1-1; D unclear. Germline CDR1 reads SGHNT; CDR2 reads YENEEA. The CDR3 is 13 amino acids. Trimming removed 0 bases from V and 7 bases from J, with 9 bases in between. CDR3 in amino acids: CASSLDQPGEAFF. CDR3 in DNA: TGTGCCAGCAGCTTAGATCAGCCAGGTGAAGCTTTCTTT.

This rearrangement joins TRBV20-1 to TRBJ1-5; D is unclear. V was cut by 3 bases and J by 5 bases, with 11 bases left in between. Germline V CDR1 and CDR2: DFQATT, SNEGSKA (reference sequence). The CDR3 length is 13 residues. The CDR3 sequence is CSASAQRDQPQHF. The CDR3 bases are TGCAGTGCTAGTGCCCAGCGCGATCAGCCCCAGCATTTT.

The genes are TRBV7-9 and TRBJ2-1, with D uncertain. Trimming left V 4 bases short and J 1 base short, with 11 bases between. CDR1 and CDR2 from the germline V gene are SEHNR and FQNEAQ (reference sequence). The CDR3 is 15 residues long. The CDR3 sequence: CASSSVEISYNEQFF. Here the CDR3 DNA reads TGTGCCAGCAGCTCCGTTGAGATATCCTACAATGAGCAGTTCTTC.

This chain connects TRBV10-3 to TRBJ2-5; 7 bases are shared with TRBD1. In germline, CDR1 is ENHRY, CDR2 SYGVKD. The length of the CDR3 is 13 residues. V was pared by 8 bases and J by 2 bases, with 5 bases of the junction left unmatched. The CDR3 here is CAIAQTGQETQYF. Here the CDR3 DNA reads TGTGCCATCGCCCAGACAGGGCAAGAGACCCAGTACTTC.

The CDR3 nucleotides are TGCGCCAGCAGCTTGGATCCGGGATCCGCGGGACAGGAGACCCAGTACTTC. Amino acids: CASSLDPGSAGQETQYF. The chain carries TRBV5-1 and TRBJ2-5; tentatively, D is TRBD1 (7 bases). Germline lookup yields CDR1 SGHRS and CDR2 YFSETQ. Between the trimmed V and J ends, which lost 0 bases and 5 bases, there was a span of 20 bases. The CDR3 has 17 amino acids.

This chain joins TRBV10-3 and TRBJ1-1; D is possibly TRBD1 (5 bases). Germline CDR1 and CDR2: ENHRY and SYGVKD. V lost 11 bases, J lost 0 bases, and 13 bases lay in between. The CDR3 has 13 amino acids. CDR3 sequence: CAAQATVNTEAFF. The CDR3 bases are TGTGCCGCCCAAGCGACAGTGAACACTGAAGCTTTCTTT.

This chain joins TRBV4-2 and TRBJ1-6; 8 bases are shared with TRBD1. Germline V lookup: CDR1 LGHNA, CDR2 YNFKEQ. The CDR3 contains 15 residues. V lost 0 bases and J lost 9; bases outside the gene matches: 4. CDR3 nucleotides: TGTGCCAGCAGCCAAGACCGGGACAGGCGTTCACCCCTCCACTTT. Translated: CASSQDRDRRSPLHF.